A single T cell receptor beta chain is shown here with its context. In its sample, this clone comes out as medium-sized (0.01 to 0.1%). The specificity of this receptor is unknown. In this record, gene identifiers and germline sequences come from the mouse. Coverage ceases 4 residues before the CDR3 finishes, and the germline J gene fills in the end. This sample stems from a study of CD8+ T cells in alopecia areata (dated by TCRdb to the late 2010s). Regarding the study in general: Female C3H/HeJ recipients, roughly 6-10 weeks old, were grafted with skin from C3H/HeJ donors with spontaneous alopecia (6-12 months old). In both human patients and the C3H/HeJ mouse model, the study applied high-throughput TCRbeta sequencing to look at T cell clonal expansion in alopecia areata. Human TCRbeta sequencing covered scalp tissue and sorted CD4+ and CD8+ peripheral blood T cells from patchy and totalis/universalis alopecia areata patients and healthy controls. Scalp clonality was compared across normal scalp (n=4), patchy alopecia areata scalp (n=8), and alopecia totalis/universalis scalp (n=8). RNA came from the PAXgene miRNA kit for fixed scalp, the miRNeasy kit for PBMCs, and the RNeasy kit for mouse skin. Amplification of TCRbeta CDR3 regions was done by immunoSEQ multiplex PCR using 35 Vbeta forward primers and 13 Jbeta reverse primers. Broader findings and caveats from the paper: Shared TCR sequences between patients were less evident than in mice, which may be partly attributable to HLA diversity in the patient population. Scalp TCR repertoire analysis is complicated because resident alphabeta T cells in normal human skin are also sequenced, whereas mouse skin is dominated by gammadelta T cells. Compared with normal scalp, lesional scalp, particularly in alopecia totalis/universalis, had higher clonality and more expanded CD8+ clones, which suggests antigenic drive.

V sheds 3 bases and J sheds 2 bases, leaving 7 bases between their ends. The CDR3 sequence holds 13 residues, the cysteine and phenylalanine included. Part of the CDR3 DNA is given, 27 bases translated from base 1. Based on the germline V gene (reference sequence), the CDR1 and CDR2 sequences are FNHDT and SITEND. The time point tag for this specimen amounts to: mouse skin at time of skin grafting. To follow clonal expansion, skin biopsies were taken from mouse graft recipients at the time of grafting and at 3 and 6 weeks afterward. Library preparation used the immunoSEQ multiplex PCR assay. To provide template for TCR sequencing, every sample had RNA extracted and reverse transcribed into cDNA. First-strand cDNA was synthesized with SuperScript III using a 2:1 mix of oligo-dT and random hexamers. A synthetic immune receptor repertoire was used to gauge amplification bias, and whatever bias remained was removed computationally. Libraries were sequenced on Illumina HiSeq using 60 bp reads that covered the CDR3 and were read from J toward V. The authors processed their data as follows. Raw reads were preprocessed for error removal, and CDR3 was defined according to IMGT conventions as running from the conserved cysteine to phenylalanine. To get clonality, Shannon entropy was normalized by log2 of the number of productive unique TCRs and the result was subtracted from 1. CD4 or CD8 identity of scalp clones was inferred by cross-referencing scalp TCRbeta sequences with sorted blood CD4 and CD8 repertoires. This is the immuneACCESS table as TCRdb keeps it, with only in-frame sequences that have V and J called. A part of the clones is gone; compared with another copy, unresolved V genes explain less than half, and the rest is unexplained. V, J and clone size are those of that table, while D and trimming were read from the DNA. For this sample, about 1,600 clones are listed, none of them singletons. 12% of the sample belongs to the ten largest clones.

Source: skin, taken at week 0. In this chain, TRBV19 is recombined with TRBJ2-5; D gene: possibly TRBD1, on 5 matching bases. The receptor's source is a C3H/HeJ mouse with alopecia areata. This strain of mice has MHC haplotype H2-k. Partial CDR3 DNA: TGTGCCAGCAGTACGGACACCCAAGAC. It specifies CASSTDTQD. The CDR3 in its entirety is CASSTDTQDTQYF. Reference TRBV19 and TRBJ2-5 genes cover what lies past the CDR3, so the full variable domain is GGIITQTPKFLIGQEGQKLTLKCQQNFNHDTMYWYRQDSGKGLRLIYYSITENDLQKGDLSEGYDASREKKSSFSLTVTSAQKNEMAVFLCASSTDTQDTQYFGPGTRLLVL.